This T cell receptor beta chain was obtained from a study of cytomegalovirus exposure and HLA in healthy donors. Regarding the study as a whole: Through in vitro validation, three CMV-associated chains were shown to be specific for CMV antigens.

TCRdb keeps only in-frame clones here, not all; method: immunoSEQ multiplex PCR. Here the sample spans over 200,000 clones, around 90% being singletons. The table lists this clone with a few counts. Its antigen remains unknown. This CDR3 has 18 amino acids. Germline CDR1 reads MDHEN; CDR2 reads SYDVKM. The V end was cut by 5 bases, the J end by 11 bases, with 31 bases between. This sequence joins TRBV28 and TRBJ1-5; D may be TRBD1 (5 bases). Material for sequencing was PBMCs. This receptor was identified in a young woman in good health and CMV-seronegative. DNA for the CDR3: TGTGCCAGCAGTACTCCCGCCGCTGGGAGGACCCGGGGGGGGGCCCAGCATTTT. It specifies CASSTPAAGRTRGGAQHF.